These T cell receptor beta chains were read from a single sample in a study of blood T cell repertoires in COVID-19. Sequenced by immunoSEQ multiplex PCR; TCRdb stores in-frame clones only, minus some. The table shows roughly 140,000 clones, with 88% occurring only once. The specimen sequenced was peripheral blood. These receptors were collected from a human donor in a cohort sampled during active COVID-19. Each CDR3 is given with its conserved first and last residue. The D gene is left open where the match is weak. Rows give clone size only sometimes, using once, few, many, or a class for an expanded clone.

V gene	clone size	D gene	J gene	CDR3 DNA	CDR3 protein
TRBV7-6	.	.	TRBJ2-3	TGTGCCAGCAGCTTCCAACCGCGAACAGATACGCAGTATTTT	CASSFQPRTDTQYF
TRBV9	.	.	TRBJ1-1	TGTGCCAGCAGCGTAGATAGTTGGCAGGGGAGTACTGAAGCTTTCTTT	CASSVDSWQGSTEAFF
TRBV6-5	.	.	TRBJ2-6	TGTGCCAGCAGCCAGTCCTCTGGGGCCAACGTCCTGACTTTC	CASSQSSGANVLTF
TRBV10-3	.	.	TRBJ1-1	TGTGCCATCAGTGAGACTCCGGGTCCTAACACTGAAGCTTTCTTT	CAISETPGPNTEAFF
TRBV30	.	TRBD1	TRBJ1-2	TGTGCCTGGAGTGTTTGGGACAGGGCAAGCTATGGCTACACCTTC	CAWSVWDRASYGYTF
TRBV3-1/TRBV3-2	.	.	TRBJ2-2	TGTGCCAGCAGCCAAGCCCACGGACTGTACACCGGGGAGCTGTTTTTT	CASSQAHGLYTGELFF
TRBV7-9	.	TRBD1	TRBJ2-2	TGTGCCAGTAAACAGGGGGAGAACACCGGGGAGCTGTTTTTT	CASKQGENTGELFF
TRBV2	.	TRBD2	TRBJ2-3	TGTGCCAGCAGAGAAAGCGGGGGGACTACAGATACGCAGTATTTT	CASRESGGTTDTQYF
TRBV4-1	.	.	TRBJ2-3	TGCGCCAGCAGCCAAGAGGACGGGACTTGGGCAGATACGCAGTATTTT	CASSQEDGTWADTQYF
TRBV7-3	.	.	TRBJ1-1	TGTGCCAGCAGCTTAACAGGGGAGAACACTGAAGCTTTCTTT	CASSLTGENTEAFF
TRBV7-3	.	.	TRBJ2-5	TGTGCCAGCAGCCAAGGGGGAGAGACCCAGTACTTC	CASSQGGETQYF
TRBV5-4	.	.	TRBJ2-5	TGTGCCAGCAGCTTGGAGGGGGCCGGGGGAGAGACCCAGTACTTC	CASSLEGAGGETQYF
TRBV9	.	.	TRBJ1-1	TGTGCCAGCAGTGCAGGGTGGGGGAACACTGAAGCTTTCTTT	CASSAGWGNTEAFF
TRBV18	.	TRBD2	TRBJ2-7	TGTGCCAGCTCACCGCCACGGACTAGCGGATACTCCTACGAGCAGTACTTC	CASSPPRTSGYSYEQYF
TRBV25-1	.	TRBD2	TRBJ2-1	TGTGCCAGCAGCCTAGCGGGGGGAGTCAATGAGCAGTTCTTC	CASSLAGGVNEQFF
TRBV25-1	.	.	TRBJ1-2	TGTGCCAGCAGAACAGTCTATGGCTACACCTTC	CASRTVYGYTF
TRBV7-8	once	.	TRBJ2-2	TGTGCCAGCAGCGAGAGGGGGGGGAACACCGGGGAGCTGTTTTTT	CASSERGGNTGELFF
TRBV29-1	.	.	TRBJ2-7	TGCAGCGTTCAAGGACCCCAGGCCTACGAGCAGTACTTC	CSVQGPQAYEQYF
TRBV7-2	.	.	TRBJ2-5	TGTGCCAGCAGCTTAGCTCGGGGGTTGGAGACCCAGTACTTC	CASSLARGLETQYF
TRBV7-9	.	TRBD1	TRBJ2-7	TGTGCCAGCAGCTTAGCGCCTGGACAGGGGACCTACGAGCAGTACTTC	CASSLAPGQGTYEQYF
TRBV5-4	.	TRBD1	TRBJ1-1	TGTGCCAGCAGCATAGGGCGGGGACAGGGGAACACTGAAGCTTTCTTT	CASSIGRGQGNTEAFF
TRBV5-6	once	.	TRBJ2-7	TGTGCCAGCAGCTTTCTGACAGGATCCTACGAGCAGTACTTC	CASSFLTGSYEQYF
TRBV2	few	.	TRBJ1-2	TGTGCCAGCAGTGACCAGGCCTATGGCTACACCTTC	CASSDQAYGYTF
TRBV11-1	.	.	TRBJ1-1	TGTGCCAGCAGCCCTACCCAGGGGAACACTGAAGCTTTCTTT	CASSPTQGNTEAFF
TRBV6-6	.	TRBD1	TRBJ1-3	TGTGCCAGCAGTTACGGAGGGGGCGTTGGAAACACCATATATTTT	CASSYGGGVGNTIYF
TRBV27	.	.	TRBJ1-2	TGTGCCAGCAGTTCATACAAGAAAGGCTACACCTTC	CASSSYKKGYTF
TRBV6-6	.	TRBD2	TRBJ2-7	TGTGCCAGCAGCCTCGGGGGGGTCGAGACCTACGAGCAGTACTTC	CASSLGGVETYEQYF
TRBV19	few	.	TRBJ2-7	TGTGCCAGTAGTATAGGGAGCGAGCAGTACTTC	CASSIGSEQYF